This TCR beta chain was obtained from a study of Ad26.COV2.S vaccination and SARS-CoV-2 variants (dated by TCRdb to the early 2020s). Regarding the complete study: Vaccine-arm donors came from COV1001, a multicentre, randomized, double-blind, placebo-controlled phase I-IIa trial of Ad26.COV2.S in healthy adults. The TCR-sequenced set comprised around 32 samples: around 20 Ad26.COV2.S vaccine recipients, 5 placebo recipients and 8 SARS-CoV-2 convalescent individuals. The specificity and breadth of SARS-CoV-2-reactive T cell receptors after Ad26.COV2.S vaccination were assessed by TCRbeta repertoire sequencing. Ad26.COV2.S was given intramuscularly at 5x10^10 or 1x10^11 viral particles, as a single shot or as two shots 56 days apart. Trial participants were randomized into five groups of five: low-dose or high-dose Ad26.COV2.S given once or twice, or placebo on both occasions. Throughout the experiments and outcome assessment, investigators stayed blinded to trial group allocation. The study at large found these results: Vaccine and placebo recipients had comparable non-spike TCR breadth, which fits with the vaccine containing only spike. The authors noted that the TCR breadth and depth analyses may have underestimated total T cell responses. The study was not powered for comparison of responses between vaccine doses or regimens. Compared with placebo recipients, Ad26.COV2.S recipients showed higher spike-specific TCR breadth (P = 0.0014). After vaccination, substantial breadth of spike-specific CD8+ and CD4+ T cell responses was reported.

The sample's treatment or condition label, decoded: some 19 received Ad26.COV2.S at low or high dose, single or two shots; about 5 received placebo; per-sample allocation not given. For vaccine and placebo recipients, the sequenced repertoires came from samples collected on day 63 after the first injection. Between 29 July and 7 August 2020, Cohort 1b enrolled about two dozen adults aged 18-55 years at one site in Boston, USA. Ad26.COV2.S was a replication-incompetent adenovirus type 26 vector that expressed a prefusion-stabilized SARS-CoV-2 spike protein derived from the original Wuhan strain. The immunoSEQ Assay was used to sequence TCRbeta CDR3 regions. After extraction, genomic DNA underwent amplification by bias-controlled multiplex PCR, followed by high-throughput sequencing. Turning to the authors' computational methods: To quantify the absolute abundance of every unique TCRbeta CDR3 region, sequences were collapsed and filtered. Usable DNA was measured by amplifying reference genes present in all nucleated cells, and TCRbeta template counts were normalized to that usable DNA to estimate T cell fraction. Repertoire TCRs were annotated as SARS-CoV-2-specific when V gene, CDR3 amino acid sequence and J gene were exactly matched to a known reactive TCR set. MIRA supplied the reference SARS-CoV-2 TCR set, which was filtered for enrichment in COVID-19-positive ImmuneCODE repertoires so that public or cross-reactive TCRs were removed. Using the MIRA antigens, annotated TCRs were further analysed by specific ORF or by position within an ORF. Depth was the summed frequency of annotated unique rearrangements, while breadth was defined as annotated unique rearrangements over total unique productive rearrangements. Group comparisons of TCR breadth used two-sided Wilcoxon rank-sum tests. TCRdb retrieved this table from immuneACCESS and kept in-frame rearrangements only. Not all clones are present; in checked studies, unresolved V genes account for under half, and no reason is known for the remainder. For V, J and clone size, that table is used; D and trimming come from the DNA. The sample table contains around 420,000 clones; only one count was recorded for around nine tenths of them. Roughly 4% of the sample lies in the top ten.

The germline V end is reduced by 10 bases and the J end by 3 bases; junction bases left unmatched: 16. The germline V gene encodes CDR1 MDHEN and CDR2 SYDVKM. There are 18 amino acids in the CDR3, from cysteine to phenylalanine inclusive. Only the CDR3 DNA stays, 54 bases, in frame from base 1. With regard to this clone: No antigen is known for it. No much larger clone is present one base from it, and per-base qualities are unavailable.

The sample in question was peripheral blood, obtained in a trial of Ad26.COV2.S vaccine versus placebo. The source is a person between 18 and 59 years old who received the Ad26.COV2.S COVID-19 vaccine or a placebo. The rearrangement joined TRBV28 to TRBJ2-4; 12 nucleotides in the junction match TRBD1. CDR3 reads: CATYRDRGRWADKNIQYF. The DNA sequence is TGTGCCACCTACCGGGACAGGGGGCGATGGGCGGACAAAAACATTCAGTACTTC.